A single sample gave rise to the 3 T cell receptor beta chains below, sequenced in a study of a mutant IDH1 vaccine in newly diagnosed glioma. TCRdb keeps only in-frame clones here, not all; method: immunoSEQ multiplex PCR. The table shows tens of thousands of clones, with 70% to 90% occurring only once. The time point denotes: week 23, last vaccination. Alongside topical imiquimod, each dose of vaccine comprised 300 ug of mutant IDH1 20-mer peptide. Which antigens these TCRs recognize remains unknown. The starting material was PBMCs, obtained from a glioma patient whose treatment included an IDH1 peptide vaccine. The receptors come from a man in his thirties or forties with glioma. Some clones in this sample may be carry-over from other donors' samples.

Here the CDR3 DNA reads TGTGCCAGCAGCTTAGCGGGAGCATCCGATACGCAGTATTTT. Translation: CASSLAGASDTQYF. The chain links TRBV9 to TRBJ2-3, with 9 bases that match TRBD2. Germline loops: CDR1 SGDLS, CDR2 YYNGEE. Germline trimming cut 4 bases from V and 6 bases from J; bases unmatched to any gene: 6. CDR3 length equals 14 residues. The full variable domain, completed using reference TRBV9 and TRBJ2-3, is DSGVTQTPKHLITATGQRVTLRCSPRSGDLSVYWYQQSLDQGLQFLIQYYNGEERAKGNILERFSAQQFPDLHSELNLSSLELGDSALYFCASSLAGASDTQYFGPGTRLTVL.

The rearrangement uses TRBV9 and TRBJ2-4; 8 bases are a match to TRBD2. The length of the CDR3 is 16 residues. With 4 bases clipped from V and 1 base from J, the junction kept 7 bases outside the gene matches. CDR1 is SGDLS, CDR2 YYNGEE, per germline. In nucleotides, the CDR3 is TGTGCCAGCAGCCCCCATGGCGGGGGGGCCAAAAACATTCAGTACTTC. This translates into CASSPHGGGAKNIQYF.

This rearrangement joins TRBV2 to TRBJ1-4, with TRBD1 as a possible D gene (6 bases). Deletions cut 6 bases from V and 8 bases from J, with 19 bases between. The CDR3 is 15 residues long. Germline V gene lookup returns CDR1 SNHLY and CDR2 FYNNEI. CDR3 sequence reads: CASRAPTGSVEKLFF. The CDR3 bases are TGTGCCAGCAGGGCCCCCACAGGGTCGGTCGAAAAACTGTTTTTT.